This TCR beta chain came from a study of vaccination effects on CD4 cells after COVID-19. Study-level points and caveats: By a late point after vaccination, infection- and vaccine-induced clones had shrunk markedly through clonal contraction.

Pools of viral peptides were used by the ViraFEST assay to expand antigen-specific CD4+ T cells ahead of sequencing. Isolating CD4+ T cells followed 9 to 10 days of culture. This individual contracted SARS-CoV-2 between March and December 2020, as verified by PCR. Repertoires were generated with immunoSEQ multiplex PCR, while TCRdb's copy carries only in-frame clones and drops some. The sample carries under 55,000 clones, 65% to 70% recorded once. Germline CDR1 reads SQVTM; CDR2 reads ANQGSEA. V shed 7 bases, J shed 5 bases, and the junction held 11 bases outside the gene matches. This CDR3 is 15 amino acids long. Comments on this clone: The antigen is undetermined.

V is TRBV29-1 and J is TRBJ2-1, with 10 bases identical to TRBD2. The material sequenced was CD4+ T cells from PBMCs cultured with a peptide pool, taken before COVID-19 vaccination. This sequence was found in a human donor who had a prior SARS-CoV-2 infection. The CDR3 bases are TGCAGCGGCCGGGGGCTAGCGGGAGTTGACAATGAGCAGTTCTTC. It yields the protein CSGRGLAGVDNEQFF.